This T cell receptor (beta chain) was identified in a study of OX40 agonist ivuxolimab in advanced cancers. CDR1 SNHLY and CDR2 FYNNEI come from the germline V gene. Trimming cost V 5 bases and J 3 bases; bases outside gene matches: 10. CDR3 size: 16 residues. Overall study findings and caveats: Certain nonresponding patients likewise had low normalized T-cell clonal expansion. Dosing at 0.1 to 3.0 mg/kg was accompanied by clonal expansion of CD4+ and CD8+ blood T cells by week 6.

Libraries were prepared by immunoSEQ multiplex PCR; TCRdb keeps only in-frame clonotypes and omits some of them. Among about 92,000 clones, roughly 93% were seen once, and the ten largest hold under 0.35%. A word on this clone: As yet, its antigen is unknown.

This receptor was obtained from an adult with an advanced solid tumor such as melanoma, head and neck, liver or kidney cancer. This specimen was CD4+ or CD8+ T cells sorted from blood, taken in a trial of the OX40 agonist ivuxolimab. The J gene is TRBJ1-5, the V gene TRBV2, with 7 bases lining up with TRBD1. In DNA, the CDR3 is TGTGCCAGCAGTTACAGGGGCCATACGCTCAATCAGCCCCAGCATTTT. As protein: CASSYRGHTLNQPQHF.